A single sample is the source of the 4 T cell receptor beta chains below, sequenced in a study of OX40 agonist ivuxolimab in advanced cancers. Assay used: immunoSEQ multiplex PCR; TCRdb lists only in-frame clones, some missing. The table lists about 100,000 clones, 75% to 90% of them singletons. Here the sequenced sample was CD4+ or CD8+ T cells sorted from blood, taken in a trial of the OX40 agonist ivuxolimab. All receptors come from an adult with an advanced solid tumor such as melanoma, head and neck, liver or kidney cancer.

V gene TRBV4-1 combines with J gene TRBJ2-7; perhaps TRBD2 as D (5 bases). The CDR3 covers 14 residues. CDR1 and CDR2 (germline): MGHRA, YSYEKL. V was pared by 0 bases and J by 0 bases, with 6 bases between. The CDR3, as DNA: TGCGCCAGCAGCCAAGAGGGGAGCTCCTACGAGCAGTACTTC. Encoded protein: CASSQEGSSYEQYF.

This clone was recorded only once. The rearrangement links TRBV4-1 to TRBJ1-1; D is perhaps TRBD1 (5 bases). Trimming left V 0 bases short and J 6 bases short, with 11 bases between. The germline CDR1 and CDR2 sequences are MGHRA and YSYEKL. This CDR3 is built from 14 residues. The chain's CDR3 is CASSQDARAPEAFF. The CDR3 DNA reads as TGCGCCAGCAGCCAAGATGCCAGGGCCCCTGAAGCTTTCTTT.

The V call is TRBV5-7, the J call TRBJ2-7, with 10 bases matching TRBD1. Being an ORF, TRBV5-7 has a function that is uncertain. CDR3 size: 17 residues. J gave up 0 bases and V 4 bases, and 10 bases lay outside the gene matches. Written as DNA, the CDR3 is TGTGCCAGCAGCACCTGCGACAGGGGGCAAAGCTCCTACGAGCAGTACTTC. It is translated as CASSTCDRGQSSYEQYF.

This clone was found once. V usage is TRBV30 and J usage is TRBJ2-7, with 8 bases matching TRBD2. The V gene end was trimmed by 8 bases and the J gene end by 9 bases; junction bases not matched to a gene: 15. CDR1 GTSNPN and CDR2 SVGIG come from the germline V gene (reference sequence). The CDR3 length is 13 residues. CDR3 region: CAGAPAGVLGQYF. The CDR3, as DNA: TGTGCCGGGGCGCCAGCGGGAGTGTTAGGGCAGTACTTC.